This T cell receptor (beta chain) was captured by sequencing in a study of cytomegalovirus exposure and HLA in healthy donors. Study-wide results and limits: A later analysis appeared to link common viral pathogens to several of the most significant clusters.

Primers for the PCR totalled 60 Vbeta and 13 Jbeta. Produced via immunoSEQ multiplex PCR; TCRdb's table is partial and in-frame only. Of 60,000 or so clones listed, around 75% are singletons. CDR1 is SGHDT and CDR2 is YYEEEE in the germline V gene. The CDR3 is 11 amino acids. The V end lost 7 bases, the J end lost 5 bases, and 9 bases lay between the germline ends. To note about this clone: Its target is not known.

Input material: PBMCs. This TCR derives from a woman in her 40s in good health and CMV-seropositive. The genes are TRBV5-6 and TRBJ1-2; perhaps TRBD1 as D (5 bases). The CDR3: CASPRGYGYTF. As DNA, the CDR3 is TGTGCCAGCCCTAGGGGTTATGGCTACACCTTC. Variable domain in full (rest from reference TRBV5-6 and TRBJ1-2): DAGVTQSPTHLIKTRGQQVTLRCSPKSGHDTVSWYQQALGQGPQFIFQYYEEEERQRGNFPDRFSGHQFPNYSSELNVNALLLGDSALYLCASPRGYGYTFGSGTRLTVV.